This T cell receptor beta chain is drawn from a study of blood T cell repertoires in COVID-19. Study-level information: Samples taken during acute and convalescent COVID-19 were collected in the United States, Italy and Spain. Sources were T cells, B-cell-depleted T cells, or PBMCs; the material itself was cDNA or gDNA.

Trimming stripped 3 bases from V and 4 bases from J, with 15 bases between. This CDR3 contains 16 residues. Germline CDR1 and CDR2: WSHSY and SAAADI. Original data processing: Reference gene primer amplification yielded estimated nucleated cell counts. Repertoires were generated with immunoSEQ multiplex PCR, while TCRdb's copy carries only in-frame clones and drops some. V, J and clone size reflect that table, while D and trimming were determined from the DNA. The profile shows roughly 240,000 clones, about 79% of them singletons. The sequence was collected from a man aged 35 to 55 who had recovered from COVID-19. Sequencing was carried out using peripheral blood. The rearrangement links TRBV10-2 to TRBJ1-4; no reliable D call. The CDR3 nucleotides are TGCGCCAGCAGTGATGTCCACCCGAGCCTTAATGAAAAACTGTTTTTT. Its protein is CASSDVHPSLNEKLFF.